This passage covers 31 T cell receptor beta chains from one sample sequenced in a study of shared clonotypes between healthy human individuals. Assay: immunoSEQ multiplex PCR; the TCRdb copy retains only in-frame clones and omits some. The sample lists 600,000 to 750,000 clones, about two thirds occurring once. Sequenced sample: memory CD4+ T cells sorted from blood. Subset denoted: CD45RA-negative fraction. The receptors shown here come from a woman aged 30 to 39 in good health.

J is TRBJ1-5 and V is TRBV10-2, with TRBD1 matching 10 bases. Germline trimming cut 8 bases from V and 6 bases from J; bases unmatched to any gene: 4. Per the germline V gene, CDR1 is WSHSY and CDR2 is SAAADI. CDR3 length: 13 amino acids. CDR3 bases: TGCGCCAGCCGGACAGGGGGTGCTCAGCCCCAGCATTTT. Amino acid sequence: CASRTGGAQPQHF.

The chain employs TRBV6-5 and TRBJ2-1, with D tentatively TRBD1 or TRBD2 (5 bases each). V lost 5 bases to trimming and J lost 9 bases, with 17 bases between them. CDR3 length: 14 amino acids. CDR1 and CDR2 from the germline V gene are MNHEY and SVGAGI. The CDR3 nucleotides read TGTGCCAGCAGTCGTGGGGACCGGATGGGTGAGCAGTTCTTC. Translation gives CASSRGDRMGEQFF.

The chain is built from TRBV28 and TRBJ2-7; D perhaps matches TRBD2 (6 bases). Trimming removed 11 bases from V and 1 base from J, with 15 bases in between. The germline CDR1 and CDR2 sequences are MDHEN and SYDVKM. The CDR3 is made up of 13 amino acids. CDR3: CAGRDSTSYEQYF. In nucleotides, the CDR3 is TGTGCCGGCCGGGACTCCACTTCCTACGAGCAGTACTTC.

Regarding this clone: Just one base apart from a much larger clone, this may be a read error. The gene calls are TRBV6-6 and TRBJ2-2; D is unresolved. Deletions cut 6 bases from V and 4 bases from J, with 6 bases between. Per the germline V gene, CDR1 is MNHNY and CDR2 is SVGAGI (reference sequence). The CDR3 covers 12 residues. The CDR3 spells CASRPGTGELFF. CDR3 sequence (DNA): TGTGCCAGCAGGCCGGGCACCGGGGAGCTGTTTTTT.

This clone was picked up a small number of times. Other DNA variants within this sample encode the same CDR3. This sequence joins TRBV7-9 and TRBJ2-7, with D maybe TRBD2 (5 bases). Trimming pared 3 bases from V and 4 bases from J, leaving 10 bases between. Per germline, CDR1 SEHNR and CDR2 FQNEAQ (reference sequence). CDR3 length: 13 amino acids. The CDR3 here is CASSFTGEYEQYF. CDR3 nucleotides: TGTGCCAGCAGCTTTACCGGGGAGTACGAGCAGTACTTC.

J is TRBJ2-5 and V is TRBV23-1; D is uncertain. TRBV23-1 counts as an open reading frame of uncertain function. The CDR3 contains 14 residues. Trimming removed 0 bases from V and 2 bases from J, with 7 bases in between. CDR3 DNA: TGCGCCAGCAGTCAATCGCCCCTTCAAGAGACCCAGTACTTC. Amino acids: CASSQSPLQETQYF.

The chain has TRBV19 and TRBJ2-1, with 8 nucleotides matching TRBD2. The length of the CDR3 is 14 residues. V shed 7 bases and J 5 bases; nucleotides not matched to a gene: 7. Germline V gives CDR1 LNHDA, CDR2 SQIVND (reference sequence). Here the CDR3 DNA reads TGTGCCAGTAACTACCGGGGGGGAAACAATGAGCAGTTCTTC. Encoded protein: CASNYRGGNNEQFF.

V and J are TRBV5-4 and TRBJ2-3; the match to TRBD2 covers 12 bases. The CDR3 has 15 residues. CDR1 SGHNT and CDR2 YYREEE come from the germline V gene (reference sequence). V gave up 2 bases and J gave up 5 bases; unmatched junction bases: 3. CDR3 in amino acids: CASSLRLAGEDTQYF. CDR3 in DNA: TGTGCCAGCAGCTTACGACTAGCGGGAGAAGATACGCAGTATTTT.

The V call is TRBV5-1, the J call TRBJ1-2; D is unclear. Germline CDR1 SGHRS, CDR2 YFSETQ. This CDR3 contains 15 residues. Trimming removed 0 bases from V and 0 bases from J, with 9 bases in between. CDR3 DNA sequence: TGCGCCAGCAGCTTGGGACTGGAAGCTAACTATGGCTACACCTTC. It is translated as CASSLGLEANYGYTF.

V is TRBV28 and J is TRBJ1-3; no firm D call. Germline V lookup: CDR1 MDHEN, CDR2 SYDVKM. Trimming cost V 1 base and J 0 bases, with 10 bases left between them. The CDR3 runs 16 residues. CDR3 DNA: TGTGCCAGCAGTTTATCGCCCCGAGGCTCTGGAAACACCATATATTTT. Translating it yields CASSLSPRGSGNTIYF.

The gene calls are TRBV10-1 and TRBJ1-1, with 8 bases that match TRBD1. Trimming took 0 bases from V and 5 from J; bases not matched to a gene: 11. Germline CDR1 WNHNN, CDR2 SYGVQD (reference sequence). The CDR3 is 17 amino acids. CDR3 loop: CASSESPRGRSGTEAFF. CDR3 nucleotide sequence: TGCGCCAGCAGTGAGTCCCCCAGGGGGCGTTCGGGGACTGAAGCTTTCTTT.

The chain joins TRBV2 to TRBJ2-7, with 13 bases fitting TRBD2. This CDR3 is 18 amino acids long. The V and J ends lost 2 bases and 4 bases, in that order; junction bases with no gene match: 11. Germline V gene lookup returns CDR1 SNHLY and CDR2 FYNNEI. The CDR3 coding sequence is TGTGCCAGCAGTGAATGGGGCCCGTTACTAGCGGGAGGGTACGAGCAGTACTTC. It translates to CASSEWGPLLAGGYEQYF.

The chain combines TRBV28 with TRBJ1-1; D is ambiguous. The CDR3 totals 16 residues. V lost 10 bases, J lost 4 bases, and 25 bases lay in between. CDR1 is MDHEN and CDR2 is SYDVKM in the germline V gene. The CDR3 DNA follows: TGTGCCACCTATTCGTTCCGGTCGGTGGGGAGCACTGAAGCTTTCTTT. Translation: CATYSFRSVGSTEAFF.

This clone was observed at least ten times. The chain has TRBV27 and TRBJ2-7, with TRBD1 matching over 9 bases. J was trimmed by 7 bases and V by 4 bases; bases with no gene match: 11. This CDR3 comprises 15 residues. Germline CDR1 and CDR2: MNHEY and SMNVEV (reference sequence). The CDR3 sequence: CASSSPTGGRGEQYF. The CDR3 DNA sequence: TGTGCCAGCAGTTCCCCGACAGGGGGGAGAGGGGAGCAGTACTTC.

V is TRBV29-1 and J is TRBJ2-3; TRBD2 aligns across 12 bases. J was trimmed by 5 bases and V by 3 bases; bases with no gene match: 6. Germline V gene data show CDR1 as SQVTM and CDR2 as ANQGSEA. This CDR3 contains 15 residues. Here the CDR3 reads CSVEYPSGRGDTQYF. The CDR3 DNA reads as TGCAGCGTTGAGTACCCTAGCGGGAGGGGAGATACGCAGTATTTT.

The table lists this clone with many counts. The rearrangement links TRBV5-1 to TRBJ2-1; D is uncertain. CDR1 SGHRS and CDR2 YFSETQ come from the germline V gene. The CDR3 loop spans 13 amino acids. Trimming removed 5 bases from V and 8 bases from J, with 14 bases in between. CDR3 sequence: CASRPGPRHEQFF. In nucleotides, the CDR3 is TGCGCCAGCAGGCCTGGACCCCGCCATGAGCAGTTCTTC.

The chain links TRBV7-2 to TRBJ2-3; 10 nucleotides agree with TRBD2. The V and J ends lost 3 bases and 6 bases, in that order; junction bases with no gene match: 9. CDR1 is SGHTA, CDR2 FQGNSA, per germline. The CDR3 sequence is 16 residues long. CDR3 sequence: CASSLLAGGAGDTQYF. The DNA of the CDR3 is TGTGCCAGCAGCTTGTTAGCGGGAGGAGCAGGGGATACGCAGTATTTT.

The DNA of the CDR3 is TGTGCCAGCAGCCACACGGGGAGCTACGAGCAGTACTTC. Translated, it gives CASSHTGSYEQYF. The chain is built from TRBV7-2 and TRBJ2-7; perhaps TRBD2 as D (5 bases). Germline values: CDR1 SGHTA, CDR2 FQGNSA. This CDR3 has 13 residues. Trimming left V 5 bases short and J 3 bases short, with 11 bases between.

V usage is TRBV7-2 and J usage is TRBJ2-3, with TRBD1 matching over 8 bases. The germline gives CDR1 SGHTA, CDR2 FQGNSA. V gave up 6 bases and J gave up 8 bases; unmatched junction bases: 10. CDR3 length: 14 residues. CDR3 nucleotides: TGTGCCAGCAGAAACCAGGGGGCGCAGGGTACGCAGTATTTT. Its protein is CASRNQGAQGTQYF.

The chain uses TRBV5-6 and TRBJ1-2; D gene unclear. Deletions cut 1 base from V and 8 bases from J, with 18 bases between. This CDR3 comprises 15 residues. The V gene's germline CDR1 is SGHDT and CDR2 YYEEEE. The DNA of the CDR3 is TGTGCCAGCAGCTTGACTTTCTCGCATTCACTGGGCTACACCTTC. It yields the protein CASSLTFSHSLGYTF. Combining the CDR3 with reference TRBV5-6 and TRBJ1-2 gives the whole variable domain DAGVTQSPTHLIKTRGQQVTLRCSPKSGHDTVSWYQQALGQGPQFIFQYYEEEERQRGNFPDRFSGHQFPNYSSELNVNALLLGDSALYLCASSLTFSHSLGYTFGSGTRLTVV.

This clone was seen a handful of times. The gene calls are TRBV27 and TRBJ1-6; D is undetermined. CDR1 is MNHEY and CDR2 is SMNVEV in the germline V gene (reference sequence). With 5 bases removed from V and 7 bases from J, the gap between germline ends came to 9 bases. The CDR3 sequence is 13 residues long. The CDR3 loop is CASSHKGNSPLHF. The CDR3, as DNA: TGTGCCAGCAGTCATAAGGGAAATTCACCCCTCCACTTT.

The chain joins TRBV4-1 to TRBJ2-1, with 12 bases lining up with TRBD2. The CDR3 is 15 residues long. V lost 1 base to trimming and J lost 8 bases; unmatched junction nucleotides: 3. Germline lookup yields CDR1 MGHRA and CDR2 YSYEKL. The CDR3 region is CASSQVGTSGYEQFF. The CDR3 DNA is TGCGCCAGCAGCCAAGTTGGGACTAGCGGGTATGAGCAGTTCTTC.

The rearrangement joins TRBV5-1 to TRBJ2-2, with a possible D match to TRBD2 (6 bases). The V end was cut by 5 bases, the J end by 3 bases, with 17 bases between. The CDR3 is made up of 16 amino acids. Germline V lookup: CDR1 SGHRS, CDR2 YFSETQ. CDR3 in DNA: TGCGCCAGCAGTTTACAGAGCGGGTCGTACACCGGGGAGCTGTTTTTT. Translated, it gives CASSLQSGSYTGELFF.

The chain links TRBV10-1 to TRBJ2-7, with D unclear. CDR1 and CDR2 from the germline V gene are WNHNN and SYGVQD (reference sequence). Trimming pared 5 bases from V and 5 bases from J, leaving 25 bases between. This CDR3 is 17 amino acids long. The CDR3: CASSSAPSLGVIHEQYF. In DNA form, the CDR3 reads TGCGCCAGCAGTTCAGCCCCTTCCTTAGGAGTGATCCACGAGCAGTACTTC.

This clone was counted ten times or more. Different DNA sequences within this sample yield the same CDR3. The chain joins TRBV11-2 to TRBJ2-3, with TRBD2 as a possible D gene (5 bases). This CDR3 comprises 15 residues. From germline, CDR1 is SGHAT and CDR2 FQNNGV. V shed 3 bases and J shed 0 bases, with 10 bases lying between them. CDR3 nucleotides: TGTGCCAGCAGCTTGGTAGGCGGGAGCACAGATACGCAGTATTTT. It codes for CASSLVGGSTDTQYF.

This chain joins TRBV2 and TRBJ2-1; D not resolved. The length of the CDR3 is 11 residues. The V gene lost 3 bases and the J gene lost 9 bases, with 6 bases spanning the gap. Germline V gene lookup returns CDR1 SNHLY and CDR2 FYNNEI. In DNA form, the CDR3 reads TGTGCCAGCAGTGAGGCCCTTGAGCAGTTCTTC. Amino acids: CASSEALEQFF.

The rearrangement uses TRBV18 and TRBJ1-5, with a weak D call TRBD1 (5 bases). Trimming removed 4 bases at V and 4 bases at J, with 14 bases between. CDR1 is KGHSH, CDR2 LQKENI, per germline. The length of the CDR3 is 15 residues. CDR3 coding DNA: TGTGCCAGCTCACGGGCCGAGACAGCTAATCAGCCCCAGCATTTT. It encodes CASSRAETANQPQHF. The full variable domain, completed using reference TRBV18 and TRBJ1-5, is NAGVMQNPRHLVRRRGQEARLRCSPMKGHSHVYWYRQLPEEGLKFMVYLQKENIIDESGMPKERFSAEFPKEGPSILRIQQVVRGDSAAYFCASSRAETANQPQHFGDGTRLSIL.

The genes are TRBV15 and TRBJ2-6; D might be TRBD2 (6 bases). This CDR3 has 18 residues. The V gene lost 1 base and the J gene lost 4 bases, with 17 bases spanning the gap. Germline lookup yields CDR1 LNHNV and CDR2 YYDKDF (reference sequence). This chain's CDR3 is CATSRGLARASGANVLTF. CDR3 nucleotides: TGTGCCACCAGCAGAGGTCTAGCGAGGGCTTCCGGGGCCAACGTCCTGACTTTC.

This rearrangement joins TRBV10-1 to TRBJ2-5; D may be TRBD2 (5 bases). The CDR3 contains 13 residues. The germline V gene has CDR1 WNHNN and CDR2 SYGVQD (reference sequence). Trimming cost V 4 bases and J 5 bases, with 11 bases left between them. CDR3 DNA sequence: TGCGCCAGCAGTGCCCCCCCGGGGGAGACCCAGTACTTC. It encodes CASSAPPGETQYF.

The chain recombines TRBV28 with TRBJ1-5, with 7 positions matching TRBD1. This CDR3 has 13 amino acids. V dropped 8 bases and J dropped 4; count of bases not matched to a gene: 5. CDR1 and CDR2 from the germline V gene are MDHEN and SYDVKM. The DNA for the CDR3 is TGTGCCAGCGGCGACAGGGTTAATCAGCCCCAGCATTTT. Its protein product is CASGDRVNQPQHF.

In this sample, this clone turned up many times. This chain joins TRBV9 and TRBJ2-1, with a possible D match to TRBD1 (6 bases). CDR1 is SGDLS, CDR2 YYNGEE, per germline. The CDR3 has 17 amino acids. V was clipped by 0 bases and J by 6 bases, with 19 bases between them. The CDR3 DNA sequence: TGTGCCAGCAGCGTAGATGGGGGCAGCTGGGGTGGCAATGAGCAGTTCTTC. Amino acid sequence: CASSVDGGSWGGNEQFF.